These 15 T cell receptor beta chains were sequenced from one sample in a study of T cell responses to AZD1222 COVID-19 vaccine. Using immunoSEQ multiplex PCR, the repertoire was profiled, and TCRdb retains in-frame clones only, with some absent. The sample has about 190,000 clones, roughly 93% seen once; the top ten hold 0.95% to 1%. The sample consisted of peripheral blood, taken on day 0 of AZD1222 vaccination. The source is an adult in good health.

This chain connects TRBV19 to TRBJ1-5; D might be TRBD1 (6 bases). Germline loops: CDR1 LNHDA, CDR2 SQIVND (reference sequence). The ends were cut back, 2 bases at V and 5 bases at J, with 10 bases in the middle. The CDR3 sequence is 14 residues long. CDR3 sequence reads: CASSIQQGHQPQHF. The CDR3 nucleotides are TGTGCCAGTAGTATACAACAGGGTCATCAGCCCCAGCATTTT.

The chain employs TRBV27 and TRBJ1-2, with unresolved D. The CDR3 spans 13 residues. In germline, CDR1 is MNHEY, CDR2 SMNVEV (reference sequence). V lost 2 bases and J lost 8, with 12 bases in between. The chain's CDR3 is CASSLSPSNGYTF. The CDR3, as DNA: TGTGCCAGCAGTTTAAGTCCCAGCAACGGCTACACCTTC.

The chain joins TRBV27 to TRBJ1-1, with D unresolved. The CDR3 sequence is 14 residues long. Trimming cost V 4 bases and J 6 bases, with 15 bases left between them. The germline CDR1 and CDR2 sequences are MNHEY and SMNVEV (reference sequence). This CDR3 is CASSSTLYSAEAFF. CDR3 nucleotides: TGTGCCAGCAGTTCTACCCTCTACAGCGCTGAAGCTTTCTTT.

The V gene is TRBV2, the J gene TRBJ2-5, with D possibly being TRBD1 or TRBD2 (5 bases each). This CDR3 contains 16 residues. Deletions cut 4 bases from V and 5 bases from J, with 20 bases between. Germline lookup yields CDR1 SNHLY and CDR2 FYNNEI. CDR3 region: CASSAYGTGRKETQYF. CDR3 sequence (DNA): TGTGCCAGCAGTGCATATGGGACCGGGCGGAAGGAGACCCAGTACTTC. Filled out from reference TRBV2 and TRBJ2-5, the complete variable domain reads EPEVTQTPSHQVTQMGQEVILRCVPISNHLYFYWYRQILGQKVEFLVSFYNNEISEKSEIFDDQFSVERPDGSNFTLKIRSTKLEDSAMYFCASSAYGTGRKETQYFGPGTRLLVL.

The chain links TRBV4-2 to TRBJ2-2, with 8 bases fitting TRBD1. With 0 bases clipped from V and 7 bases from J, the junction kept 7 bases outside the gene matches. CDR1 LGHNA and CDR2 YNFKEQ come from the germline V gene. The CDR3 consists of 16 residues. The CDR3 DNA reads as TGTGCCAGCAGCCAAGATCGGCAGGGGGCAGGCGGGGAGCTGTTTTTT. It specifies CASSQDRQGAGGELFF.

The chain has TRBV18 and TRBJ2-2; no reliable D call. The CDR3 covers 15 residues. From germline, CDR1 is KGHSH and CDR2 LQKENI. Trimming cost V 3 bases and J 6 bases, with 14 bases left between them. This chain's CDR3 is CASSPDQISPGELFF. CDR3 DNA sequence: TGTGCCAGCTCACCCGACCAAATCTCCCCCGGGGAGCTGTTTTTT.

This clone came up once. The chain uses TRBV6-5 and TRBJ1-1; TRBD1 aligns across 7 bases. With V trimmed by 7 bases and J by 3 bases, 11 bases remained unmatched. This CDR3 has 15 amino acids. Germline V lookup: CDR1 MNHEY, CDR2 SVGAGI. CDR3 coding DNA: TGTGCCAGCACTACCACGACAGGGCCACACACTGAAGCTTTCTTT. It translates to CASTTTTGPHTEAFF.

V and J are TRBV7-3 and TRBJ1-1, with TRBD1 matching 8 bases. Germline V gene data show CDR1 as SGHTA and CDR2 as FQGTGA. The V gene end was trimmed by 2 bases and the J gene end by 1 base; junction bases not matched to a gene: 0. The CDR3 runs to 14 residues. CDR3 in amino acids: CASSLDRGNTEAFF. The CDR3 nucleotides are TGTGCCAGCAGCTTAGACAGGGGGAACACTGAAGCTTTCTTT.

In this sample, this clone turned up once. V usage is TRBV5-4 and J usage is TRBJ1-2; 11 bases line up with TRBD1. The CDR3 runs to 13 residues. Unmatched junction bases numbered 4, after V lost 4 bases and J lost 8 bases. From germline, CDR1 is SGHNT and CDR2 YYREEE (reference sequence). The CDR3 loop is CASSVDRGRGYTF. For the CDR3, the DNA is TGTGCCAGCAGCGTGGACAGGGGGCGCGGCTACACCTTC. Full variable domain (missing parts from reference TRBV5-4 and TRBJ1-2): ETGVTQSPTHLIKTRGQQVTLRCSSQSGHNTVSWYQQALGQGPQFIFQYYREEENGRGNFPPRFSGLQFPNYSSELNVNALELDDSALYLCASSVDRGRGYTFGSGTRLTVV.

CDR3 bases: TGTGCCAGCAGCCAAAACAGGGTTGGCTACACCTTC. It specifies CASSQNRVGYTF. This chain links TRBV16 with TRBJ1-2, with D perhaps TRBD1 (6 bases). Trimming pared 2 bases from V and 7 bases from J, leaving 8 bases between. Germline CDR1 and CDR2: KGHSY and FQNENV. CDR3 size: 12 residues.

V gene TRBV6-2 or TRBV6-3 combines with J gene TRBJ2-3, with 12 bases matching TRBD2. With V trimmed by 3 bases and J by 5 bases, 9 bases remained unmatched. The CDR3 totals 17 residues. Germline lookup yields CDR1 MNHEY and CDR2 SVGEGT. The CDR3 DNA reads TGTGCCAGCAGTTATGAGCTAGCGGGGGGGCCTAGAGATACGCAGTATTTT. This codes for CASSYELAGGPRDTQYF.

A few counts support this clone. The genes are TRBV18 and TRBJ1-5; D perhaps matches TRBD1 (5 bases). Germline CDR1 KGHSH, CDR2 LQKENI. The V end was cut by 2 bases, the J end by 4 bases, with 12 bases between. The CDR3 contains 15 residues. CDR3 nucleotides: TGTGCCAGCTCACCAATCAGGGTTGGGAATCAGCCCCAGCATTTT. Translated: CASSPIRVGNQPQHF.

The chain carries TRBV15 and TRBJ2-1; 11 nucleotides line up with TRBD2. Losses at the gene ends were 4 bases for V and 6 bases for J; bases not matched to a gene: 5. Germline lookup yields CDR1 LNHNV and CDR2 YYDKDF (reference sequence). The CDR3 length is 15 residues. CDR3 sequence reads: CATSNIGTSGNEQFF. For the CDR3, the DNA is TGTGCCACCAGCAACATCGGGACTAGCGGCAATGAGCAGTTCTTC. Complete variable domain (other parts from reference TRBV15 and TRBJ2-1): DAMVIQNPRYQVTQFGKPVTLSCSQTLNHNVMYWYQQKSSQAPKLLFHYYDKDFNNEADTPDNFQSRRPNTSFCFLDIRSPGLGDTAMYLCATSNIGTSGNEQFFGPGTRLTVL.

CDR3 coding DNA: TGTGCCAGCAGCCTAGGGACTAGCGGGAGTTACGAGCAGTACTTC. It specifies CASSLGTSGSYEQYF. The chain links TRBV9 to TRBJ2-7, with 14 bases identical to TRBD2. The trim removed 4 bases at V and 4 bases at J, leaving 4 bases unmatched. The CDR3 spans 15 residues. Looked up from germline, CDR1 is SGDLS and CDR2 is YYNGEE.

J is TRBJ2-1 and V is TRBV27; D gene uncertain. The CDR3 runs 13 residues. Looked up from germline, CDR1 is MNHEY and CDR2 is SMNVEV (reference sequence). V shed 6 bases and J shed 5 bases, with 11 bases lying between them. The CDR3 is CASSLWQNNEQFF. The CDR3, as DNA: TGTGCCAGCAGCCTCTGGCAGAACAATGAGCAGTTCTTC.